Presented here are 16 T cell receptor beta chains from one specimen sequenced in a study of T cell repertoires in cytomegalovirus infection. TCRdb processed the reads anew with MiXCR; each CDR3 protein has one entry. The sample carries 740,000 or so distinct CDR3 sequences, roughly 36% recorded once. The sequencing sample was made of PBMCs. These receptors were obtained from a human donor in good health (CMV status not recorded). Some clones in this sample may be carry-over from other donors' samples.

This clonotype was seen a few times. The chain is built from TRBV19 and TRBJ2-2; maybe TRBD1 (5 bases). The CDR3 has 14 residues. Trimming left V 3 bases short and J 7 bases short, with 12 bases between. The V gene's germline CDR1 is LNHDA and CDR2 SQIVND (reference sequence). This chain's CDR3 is CASSIFRASGELFF. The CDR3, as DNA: TGTGCCAGTAGTATCTTCAGGGCAAGCGGGGAGCTGTTTTTT.

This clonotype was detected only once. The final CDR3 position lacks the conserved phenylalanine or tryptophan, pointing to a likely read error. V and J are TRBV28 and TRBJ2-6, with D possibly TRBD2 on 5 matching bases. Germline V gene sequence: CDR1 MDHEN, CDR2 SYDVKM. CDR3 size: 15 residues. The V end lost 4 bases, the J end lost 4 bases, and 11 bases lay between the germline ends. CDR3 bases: TGTGCCAGCAGTTCTGGAGGATCAGGGGCCAACGTCCTGACTTTA. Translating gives CASSSGGSGANVLTL.

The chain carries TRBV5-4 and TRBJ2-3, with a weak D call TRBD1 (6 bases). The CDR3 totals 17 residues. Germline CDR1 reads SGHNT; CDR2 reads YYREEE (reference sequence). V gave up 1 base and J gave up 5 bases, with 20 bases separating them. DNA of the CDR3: TGTGCCAGCAGCTTGTTTGGCCCCAGGGGCCTAGGAGATACGCAGTATTTT. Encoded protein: CASSLFGPRGLGDTQYF.

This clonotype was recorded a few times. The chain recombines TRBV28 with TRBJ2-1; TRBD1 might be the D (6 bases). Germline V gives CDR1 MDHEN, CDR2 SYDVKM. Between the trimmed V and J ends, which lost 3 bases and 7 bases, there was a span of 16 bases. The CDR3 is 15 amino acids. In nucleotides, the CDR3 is TGTGCCAGCAGTTTCAGGACAGAAGGGCAAAATGAGCAGTTCTTC. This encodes CASSFRTEGQNEQFF.

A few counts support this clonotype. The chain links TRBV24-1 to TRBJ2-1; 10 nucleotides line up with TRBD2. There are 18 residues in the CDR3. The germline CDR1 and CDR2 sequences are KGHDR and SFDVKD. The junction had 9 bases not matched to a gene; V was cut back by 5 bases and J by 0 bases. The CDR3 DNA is TGTGCCACCAGTGGGCAAACTAGCGGGGCCTACTCCTACAATGAGCAGTTCTTC. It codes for CATSGQTSGAYSYNEQFF.

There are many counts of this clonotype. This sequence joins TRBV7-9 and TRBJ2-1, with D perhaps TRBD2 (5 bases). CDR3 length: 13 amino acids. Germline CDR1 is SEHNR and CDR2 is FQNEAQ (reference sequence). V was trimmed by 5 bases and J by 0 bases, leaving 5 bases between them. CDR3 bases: TGTGCCAGCAGCGGGAGCTCCTACAATGAGCAGTTCTTC. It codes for CASSGSSYNEQFF.

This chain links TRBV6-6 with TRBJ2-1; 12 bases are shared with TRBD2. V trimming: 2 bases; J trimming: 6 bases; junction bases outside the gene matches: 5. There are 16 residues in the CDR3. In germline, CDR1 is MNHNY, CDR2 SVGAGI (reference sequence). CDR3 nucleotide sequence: TGTGCCAGCAGTTACGAGTCGGGACTAGCGGGCAATGAGCAGTTCTTC. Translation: CASSYESGLAGNEQFF.

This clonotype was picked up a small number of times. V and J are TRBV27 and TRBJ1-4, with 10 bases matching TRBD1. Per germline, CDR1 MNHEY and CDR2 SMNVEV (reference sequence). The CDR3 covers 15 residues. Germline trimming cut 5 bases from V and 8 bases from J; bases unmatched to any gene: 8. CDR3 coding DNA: TGTGCCAGCAGTCAAACCGGGACAGGGGTAGAAAAACTGTTTTTT. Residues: CASSQTGTGVEKLFF.

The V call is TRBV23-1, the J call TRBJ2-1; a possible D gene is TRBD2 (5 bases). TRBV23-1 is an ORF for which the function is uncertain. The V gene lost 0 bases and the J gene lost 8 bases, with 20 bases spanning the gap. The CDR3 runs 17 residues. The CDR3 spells CASSQSKAARFNDEQFF. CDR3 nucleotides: TGCGCCAGCAGTCAATCAAAAGCGGCTAGGTTTAACGATGAGCAGTTCTTC.

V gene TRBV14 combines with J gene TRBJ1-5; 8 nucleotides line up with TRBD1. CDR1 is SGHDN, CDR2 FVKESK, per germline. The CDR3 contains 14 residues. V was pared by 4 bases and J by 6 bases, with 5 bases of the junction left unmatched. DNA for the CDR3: TGTGCCAGCAGCCGGACAGGGACGGCTCAGCCCCAGCATTTT. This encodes CASSRTGTAQPQHF.

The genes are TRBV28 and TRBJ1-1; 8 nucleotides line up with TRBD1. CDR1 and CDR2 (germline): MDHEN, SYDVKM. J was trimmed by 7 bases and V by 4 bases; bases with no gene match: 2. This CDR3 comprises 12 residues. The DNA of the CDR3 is TGTGCCAGCAGTTGGACAGGGTATGAAGCTTTCTTT. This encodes CASSWTGYEAFF.

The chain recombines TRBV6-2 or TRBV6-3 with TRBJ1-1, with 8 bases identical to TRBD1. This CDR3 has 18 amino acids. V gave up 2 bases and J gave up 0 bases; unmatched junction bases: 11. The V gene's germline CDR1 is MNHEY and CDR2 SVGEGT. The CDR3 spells CASSYPIQGDRMNTEAFF. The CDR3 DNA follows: TGTGCCAGCAGTTACCCCATACAGGGGGACCGGATGAACACTGAAGCTTTCTTT.

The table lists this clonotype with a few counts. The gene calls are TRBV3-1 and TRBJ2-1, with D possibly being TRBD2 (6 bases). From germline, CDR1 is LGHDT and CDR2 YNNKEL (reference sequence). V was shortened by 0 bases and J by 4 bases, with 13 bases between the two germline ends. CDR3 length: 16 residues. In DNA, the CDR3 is TGTGCCAGCAGCCAAGAATTCCGGGGGACTTACAATGAGCAGTTCTTC. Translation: CASSQEFRGTYNEQFF.

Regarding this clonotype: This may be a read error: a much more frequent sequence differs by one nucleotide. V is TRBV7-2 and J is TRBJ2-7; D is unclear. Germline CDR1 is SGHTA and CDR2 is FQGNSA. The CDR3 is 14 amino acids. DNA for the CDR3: TGTGCCAGCAGCTTATCGTTCTCCGGGTACGAGCCGTACTTC. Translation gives CASSLSFSGYEPYF.

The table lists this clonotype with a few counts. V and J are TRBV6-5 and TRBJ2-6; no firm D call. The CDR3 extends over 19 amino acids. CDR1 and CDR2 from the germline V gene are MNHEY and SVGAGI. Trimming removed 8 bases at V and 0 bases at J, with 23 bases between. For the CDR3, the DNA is TGTGCCAGCCGGGTTAAAACTGCCTACGAAAACTCTGGGGCCAACGTCCTGACTTTC. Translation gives CASRVKTAYENSGANVLTF.

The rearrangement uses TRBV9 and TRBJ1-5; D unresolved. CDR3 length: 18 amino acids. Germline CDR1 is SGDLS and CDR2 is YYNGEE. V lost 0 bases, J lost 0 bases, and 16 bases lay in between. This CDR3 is CASSVAPGDHHSNQPQHF. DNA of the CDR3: TGTGCCAGCAGCGTAGCCCCGGGAGACCATCATAGCAATCAGCCCCAGCATTTT.